The present T cell receptor (beta chain) was sequenced within a study of regulatory T cells in long-lasting Graves disease. Study as a whole: The study counted Graves' disease as persistent given over 5 years of antithyroid drugs and positive TSH receptor antibodies.

The sample's time point: persistent/refractory GD, antithyroid drugs over 5 years with positive TRAb. Researchers made the TCR library from RNA that was extracted from PBMCs. Staff took about 9 milliliters of peripheral blood and put it into EDTA tubes. Study-wide results and caveats: Newly diagnosed Graves' patients had higher TCR diversity than persistent ones.

Worth noting for this clonotype: Antigen unknown.

Trimming cost V 5 bases and J 0 bases, with 10 bases left between them. This CDR3 is built from 14 residues. CDR1 is MNHEY, CDR2 SVGEGT, per germline. According to the study, TCR beta libraries were built with iRepertoire HTBI primers and CDR3-region Arm-PCR. Each CDR3 protein gets one entry after TCRdb re-called the multiplex PCR reads with MiXCR. The sample lists roughly 500,000 distinct CDR3 sequences, roughly a fifth seen once, with 7% to 9% in the top ten. The receptor comes from a female donor with Graves disease. The J gene is TRBJ1-1, the V gene TRBV6-2 or TRBV6-3, with D possibly TRBD1 on 5 matching bases. Sample: peripheral blood mononuclear cells (PBMCs), taken when the disease was refractory, from a patient treated with antithyroid drugs. The chain's CDR3 is CASSTGSMNTEAFF. CDR3 bases: TGTGCCAGCAGTACAGGTTCCATGAACACTGAAGCTTTCTTT.